The T cell receptor (beta chain) described here comes from a study of T cell responses to AZD1222 COVID-19 vaccine. Overall study findings and caveats: Clonal diversity was possibly underestimated, and white British individuals and females predominated among donors. Compared with day 0, the breadth and depth of the Spike-specific TCR repertoire rose significantly after two doses of AZD1222. The span of vaccine-associated CD4 TCRs extended across spike, with dominance at 160-218 and 743-854.

The CDR3 covers 14 residues. Germline V gene sequence: CDR1 LNHDA, CDR2 SQIVND (reference sequence). The V gene lost 4 bases and the J gene lost 7 bases, with 16 bases spanning the gap. Sequenced by immunoSEQ multiplex PCR; TCRdb stores in-frame clones only, minus some. The repertoire includes 130,000 to 150,000 clones, approximately 90% of them detected once, and approximately 3% sits in the top ten. To note about this clone: The antigen remains undetermined.

The sample consisted of peripheral blood, taken on day 0 of MenACWY control vaccination. V usage is TRBV19 and J usage is TRBJ1-1, with D perhaps matching TRBD1 (5 bases). The receptor was derived from an adult in good health. The CDR3: CASSTRTGNGEAFF. CDR3 in DNA: TGTGCCAGTAGTACACGAACAGGAAATGGTGAAGCTTTCTTT.